Listed here are 30 T cell receptor beta chains from one sample, sequenced in a study of blood T cell repertoires in COVID-19. Some clones are missing from TCRdb's copy, which holds only in-frame ones; the method was immunoSEQ multiplex PCR. Found here are 150,000 to 200,000 clones, around nine tenths of them singletons; the top ten hold approximately 0.8%. Sequenced sample: PBMCs or T cells enriched from blood (not recorded which). The receptor set was obtained from a woman aged 18 to 35 who had recovered from COVID-19.

The V call is TRBV6-5, the J call TRBJ2-7, with D tentatively TRBD1 (6 bases). The V and J ends lost 7 bases and 2 bases respectively, with 15 bases between them. In germline, CDR1 is MNHEY, CDR2 SVGAGI. This CDR3 is built from 14 residues. The CDR3 sequence is CASMGQGITYEQYF. CDR3 bases: TGTGCCAGCATGGGGCAGGGGATTACCTACGAGCAGTACTTC.

V and J are TRBV11-2 and TRBJ1-3, with no clear D. The CDR3 length is 15 residues. Trimming left V 1 base short and J 0 bases short, with 7 bases between. Germline V gene sequence: CDR1 SGHAT, CDR2 FQNNGV. The CDR3 DNA sequence: TGTGCCAGCAGCTTAGCCCAGTACTCTGGAAACACCATATATTTT. It specifies CASSLAQYSGNTIYF.

This clone was observed a handful of times. This chain joins TRBV7-9 and TRBJ2-1; TRBD2 matches 12 bases. In germline, CDR1 is SEHNR, CDR2 FQNEAQ (reference sequence). The CDR3 consists of 19 residues. V was clipped by 5 bases and J by 6 bases; unmatched bases: 17. Here the CDR3 reads CASSLGASGRAFYSNEQFF. The CDR3 DNA reads TGTGCCAGCAGCCTCGGGGCTAGCGGGAGGGCCTTTTACTCCAATGAGCAGTTCTTC.

This clone is a singleton in its sample. The chain carries TRBV5-5 and TRBJ2-4, with D maybe TRBD1 (6 bases). V was shortened by 4 bases and J by 8 bases, with 13 bases between the two germline ends. The germline gives CDR1 SGHKS, CDR2 YYEKEE (reference sequence). CDR3 length: 13 amino acids. The CDR3 region is CASSLWDIDIQYF. The CDR3 DNA follows: TGTGCCAGCAGCCTGTGGGACATTGACATTCAGTACTTC.

The CDR3 region has the DNA TGTGCCAGTAGTATTTCTGGACAACTGTCGGGCTACACCTTC. Its protein is CASSISGQLSGYTF. This rearrangement joins TRBV19 to TRBJ1-2; possible D gene TRBD1, 5 bases. The CDR3 has 14 amino acids. The germline gives CDR1 LNHDA, CDR2 SQIVND (reference sequence). V was shortened by 3 bases and J by 8 bases, with 16 bases between the two germline ends.

This sequence joins TRBV4-2 and TRBJ2-3; 10 bases map to TRBD1. J gave up 7 bases and V 0 bases, and 13 bases lay outside the gene matches. The CDR3 loop spans 18 amino acids. CDR1 is LGHNA and CDR2 is YNFKEQ in the germline V gene. In DNA, the CDR3 is TGTGCCAGCAGCCAAGAACGGCTACCGGGACAGGGGAAAAATACGCAGTATTTT. It specifies CASSQERLPGQGKNTQYF.

V gene TRBV15 combines with J gene TRBJ1-5; D unclear. Germline CDR1 LNHNV, CDR2 YYDKDF (reference sequence). The CDR3 spans 13 residues. The ends were cut back, 3 bases at V and 5 bases at J, with 8 bases in the middle. CDR3 sequence reads: CATSRYRDQPQHF. The CDR3 DNA follows: TGTGCCACCAGCAGGTACAGAGATCAGCCCCAGCATTTT. The variable domain in full, with the rest retrieved from reference TRBV15 and TRBJ1-5, is DAMVIQNPRYQVTQFGKPVTLSCSQTLNHNVMYWYQQKSSQAPKLLFHYYDKDFNNEADTPDNFQSRRPNTSFCFLDIRSPGLGDTAMYLCATSRYRDQPQHFGDGTRLSIL.

The chain couples TRBV11-2 to TRBJ2-5; tentatively, D is TRBD2 (6 bases). Trimming left V 6 bases short and J 4 bases short, with 15 bases between. Germline V gene lookup returns CDR1 SGHAT and CDR2 FQNNGV. This CDR3 contains 14 residues. CDR3 nucleotides: TGTGCCAGCAGGACGATAAGGGGAGGAGAGACCCAGTACTTC. This encodes CASRTIRGGETQYF. Full variable domain (outside the CDR3, taken from reference TRBV11-2 and TRBJ2-5): EAGVAQSPRYKIIEKRQSVAFWCNPISGHATLYWYQQILGQGPKLLIQFQNNGVVDDSQLPKDRFSAERLKGVDSTLKIQPAKLEDSAVYLCASRTIRGGETQYFGPGTRLLVL.

This sequence joins TRBV9 and TRBJ2-3; D is possibly TRBD2 (5 bases). Germline loops: CDR1 SGDLS, CDR2 YYNGEE. Trimming took 0 bases from V and 2 from J, leaving 13 bases between them. The CDR3 extends over 16 amino acids. CDR3 sequence (DNA): TGTGCCAGCAGCGTAGGGAGCGACGGGGACACAGATACGCAGTATTTT. This codes for CASSVGSDGDTDTQYF.

The J gene is TRBJ2-2, the V gene TRBV5-1; TRBD2 matches 10 bases. V trimming: 2 bases; J trimming: 3 bases; junction bases outside the gene matches: 1. Germline V gene data show CDR1 as SGHRS and CDR2 as YFSETQ. The CDR3 is 15 residues long. CDR3 nucleotides: TGCGCCAGCAGCTTAGCGGGAGGGTACACCGGGGAGCTGTTTTTT. The encoded protein is CASSLAGGYTGELFF.

This rearrangement joins TRBV6-5 to TRBJ1-3; D is perhaps TRBD1 (5 bases). V was shortened by 1 base and J by 3 bases, with 7 bases between the two germline ends. Looked up from germline, CDR1 is MNHEY and CDR2 is SVGAGI. The CDR3 has 14 residues. The CDR3 reads CASSYLGVGNTIYF. CDR3 nucleotide sequence: TGTGCCAGCAGTTACTTAGGGGTTGGAAACACCATATATTTT.

V usage is TRBV4-2 and J usage is TRBJ1-6; 10 bases align to TRBD1. Germline values: CDR1 LGHNA, CDR2 YNFKEQ. J lost 9 bases, V lost 3 bases, and 14 bases had no gene match. CDR3 length: 18 amino acids. The CDR3 region has the DNA TGTGCCAGCAGCCACACCTCGGGGACAGGGACAGGGGCTTCACCCCTCCACTTT. Translated: CASSHTSGTGTGASPLHF.

The rearrangement uses TRBV9 and TRBJ1-6; D ambiguous. The CDR3 runs 14 residues. Germline V gene data show CDR1 as SGDLS and CDR2 as YYNGEE. Trimming removed 0 bases from V and 10 bases from J, with 11 bases in between. In DNA, the CDR3 is TGTGCCAGCAGCGTAGAGGTGGCGGGGTCACCCCTCCACTTT. This gives the protein CASSVEVAGSPLHF.

This rearrangement joins TRBV10-3 to TRBJ2-3; 15 nucleotides align to TRBD2. This CDR3 has 17 amino acids. The V gene end was trimmed by 6 bases and the J gene end by 2 bases; junction bases not matched to a gene: 6. The germline V gene encodes CDR1 ENHRY and CDR2 SYGVKD. The CDR3 is CAISLGLAGGPTDTQYF. CDR3 coding DNA: TGTGCCATCAGCTTAGGACTAGCGGGAGGGCCCACAGATACGCAGTATTTT.

This chain links TRBV5-5 with TRBJ2-1, with a possible D match to TRBD2 (5 bases). CDR3 length equals 15 residues. Germline V lookup: CDR1 SGHKS, CDR2 YYEKEE (reference sequence). Trimming left V 4 bases short and J 0 bases short, with 11 bases between. The CDR3 is CASSPEVPSYNEQFF. Written as DNA, the CDR3 is TGTGCCAGCAGCCCGGAGGTCCCCTCCTACAATGAGCAGTTCTTC.

This clone appeared a few times. The chain couples TRBV11-2 to TRBJ2-7, with D possibly matching TRBD1 (6 bases). The CDR3 is 16 residues long. V dropped 5 bases and J dropped 5 bases, with 22 bases sitting between them. Germline loops: CDR1 SGHAT, CDR2 FQNNGV. DNA for the CDR3: TGTGCCAGCAGCATGACAGGTCGTGCCATCCTAGACGAGCAGTACTTC. Its translation is CASSMTGRAILDEQYF.

The chain joins TRBV9 to TRBJ2-7; D is perhaps TRBD1 (5 bases). The CDR3 is made up of 14 amino acids. The germline gives CDR1 SGDLS, CDR2 YYNGEE. V shed 2 bases and J shed 2 bases, with 11 bases lying between them. The CDR3 region has the DNA TGTGCCAGCAGCGTGGGGCAGTCTCCCTACGAGCAGTACTTC. It translates to CASSVGQSPYEQYF.

V and J are TRBV11-2 and TRBJ2-7, with TRBD1 identical over 10 bases. Trimming took 7 bases from V and 4 from J; bases not matched to a gene: 7. This CDR3 is built from 14 residues. Looked up from germline, CDR1 is SGHAT and CDR2 is FQNNGV. The CDR3: CASTIGQGEYEQYF. The DNA for the CDR3 is TGTGCCAGCACCATAGGACAGGGGGAATACGAGCAGTACTTC.

V usage is TRBV28 and J usage is TRBJ2-1; tentatively, D is TRBD2 (5 bases). The CDR3 contains 16 residues. V lost 6 bases and J lost 3, with 18 bases in between. Germline loops: CDR1 MDHEN, CDR2 SYDVKM. The CDR3 reads CASSTRGDRGYNEQFF. The DNA of the CDR3 is TGTGCCAGCAGCACTCGGGGAGATCGGGGCTACAATGAGCAGTTCTTC.

This chain joins TRBV18 and TRBJ2-5; 10 nucleotides line up with TRBD1. CDR3 length: 15 residues. After removal of 3 bases from V and 5 bases from J, the junction contained 6 bases not matched to a gene. Germline V gene sequence: CDR1 KGHSH, CDR2 LQKENI. The CDR3, as DNA: TGTGCCAGCTCACCGACAGGGGGCTATCGTGAGACCCAGTACTTC. Its protein product is CASSPTGGYRETQYF.

The chain is built from TRBV7-3 and TRBJ2-1, with 11 bases aligning to TRBD2. The V gene end was trimmed by 3 bases and the J gene end by 4 bases; junction bases not matched to a gene: 8. Looked up from germline, CDR1 is SGHTA and CDR2 is FQGTGA. The CDR3 spans 17 residues. CDR3 sequence (DNA): TGTGCCAGCAGCTTTCCGAAACTAGCGGGGGATTACAATGAGCAGTTCTTC. Protein sequence: CASSFPKLAGDYNEQFF.

This clone is a singleton in its sample. The V call is TRBV2, the J call TRBJ2-1, with 13 bases lining up with TRBD2. Germline V gene sequence: CDR1 SNHLY, CDR2 FYNNEI. This CDR3 region has 16 residues. Unmatched junction bases numbered 4, after V lost 2 bases and J lost 6 bases. CDR3 DNA sequence: TGTGCCAGCAGTGAAAGGGGACTAGCGGGAACCAATGAGCAGTTCTTC. This codes for CASSERGLAGTNEQFF.

This clone was counted a single time. The chain is built from TRBV5-5 and TRBJ1-6, with D perhaps matching TRBD1 (5 bases). Germline V lookup: CDR1 SGHKS, CDR2 YYEKEE (reference sequence). This CDR3 comprises 14 residues. With 2 bases removed from V and 8 bases from J, the gap between germline ends came to 11 bases. DNA for the CDR3: TGTGCCAGCAGCTTAATTGACAGTTATTCACCCCTCCACTTT. This gives the protein CASSLIDSYSPLHF.

This clone turned up a few times. The genes are TRBV6-5 and TRBJ1-5, with TRBD1 identical over 9 bases. In germline, CDR1 is MNHEY, CDR2 SVGAGI. Trimming removed 4 bases from V and 5 bases from J; junction bases left unmatched: 3. The CDR3 extends over 14 amino acids. The CDR3 spells CASSWGQGDQPQHF. DNA for the CDR3: TGTGCCAGCAGTTGGGGACAGGGCGATCAGCCCCAGCATTTT.

The chain has TRBV28 and TRBJ1-2, with 8 nucleotides matching TRBD1. CDR3 length: 15 residues. Germline CDR1 reads MDHEN; CDR2 reads SYDVKM. The ends lost 6 bases at V and 4 bases at J; junction bases unmatched: 10. In DNA form, the CDR3 reads TGTGCCAGCAGAGCAGCCAGGGGGCAGGGCTATGGCTACACCTTC. It codes for CASRAARGQGYGYTF.

This chain connects TRBV6-2 or TRBV6-3 to TRBJ2-3, with 7 bases fitting TRBD2. Germline V gives CDR1 MNHEY, CDR2 SVGEGT. With 2 bases clipped from V and 3 bases from J, the junction kept 8 bases outside the gene matches. The CDR3 sequence is 16 residues long. The CDR3 region is CASSYPDGGGTDTQYF. In nucleotides, the CDR3 is TGTGCCAGCAGTTACCCCGATGGGGGGGGGACAGATACGCAGTATTTT.

CDR3 loop: CASSLSAGSGEETQYF. CDR3 sequence (DNA): TGTGCCAGCAGTTTATCAGCGGGGTCGGGGGAAGAGACCCAGTACTTC. This chain uses TRBV27 with TRBJ2-5, with TRBD2 matching over 7 bases. The CDR3 has 16 residues. Germline trimming cut 0 bases from V and 3 bases from J; bases unmatched to any gene: 7. Germline V lookup: CDR1 MNHEY, CDR2 SMNVEV (reference sequence).

The chain couples TRBV9 to TRBJ2-7, with D perhaps matching TRBD2 (5 bases). There are 16 residues in the CDR3. Trimming cost V 1 base and J 5 bases, with 19 bases left between them. The germline V gene has CDR1 SGDLS and CDR2 YYNGEE. CDR3 sequence reads: CASSVRAHGIRDEQYF. DNA of the CDR3: TGTGCCAGCAGCGTACGAGCGCACGGGATTCGGGACGAGCAGTACTTC. The variable domain in full, with the rest retrieved from reference TRBV9 and TRBJ2-7, is DSGVTQTPKHLITATGQRVTLRCSPRSGDLSVYWYQQSLDQGLQFLIQYYNGEERAKGNILERFSAQQFPDLHSELNLSSLELGDSALYFCASSVRAHGIRDEQYFGPGTRLTVT.

The chain employs TRBV4-1 and TRBJ1-2, with D maybe TRBD1 (6 bases). The CDR3 is 16 residues long. V dropped 3 bases and J dropped 3 bases, with 17 bases sitting between them. Germline CDR1 MGHRA, CDR2 YSYEKL. The CDR3, as DNA: TGCGCCAGCAGCCAGGATGACAGGACCAGCTACTATGGCTACACCTTC. Translated, it gives CASSQDDRTSYYGYTF.

This chain connects TRBV24-1 to TRBJ1-5; no clear D gene. The CDR3 totals 14 residues. Trimming cost V 2 bases and J 8 bases, with 12 bases left between them. Germline lookup yields CDR1 KGHDR and CDR2 SFDVKD. For the CDR3, the DNA is TGTGCCACCAGTGATTCCACGGTTAGAGAGCCCCAGCATTTT. Protein sequence: CATSDSTVREPQHF.